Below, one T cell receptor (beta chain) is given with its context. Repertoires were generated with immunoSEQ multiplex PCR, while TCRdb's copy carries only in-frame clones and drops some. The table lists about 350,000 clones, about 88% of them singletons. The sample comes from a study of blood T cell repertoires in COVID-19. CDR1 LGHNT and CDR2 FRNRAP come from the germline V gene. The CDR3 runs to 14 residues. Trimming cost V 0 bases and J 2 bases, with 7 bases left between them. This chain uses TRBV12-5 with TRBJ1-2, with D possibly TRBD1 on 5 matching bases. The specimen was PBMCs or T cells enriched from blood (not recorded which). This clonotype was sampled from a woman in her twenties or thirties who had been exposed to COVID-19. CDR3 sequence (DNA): TGTGCTAGTGGTTTGGTAGGGGTAAACTATGGCTACACCTTC. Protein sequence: CASGLVGVNYGYTF.